The 6 T cell receptor beta chains presented below share a single source sample, sequenced in a study of T-cell reconstitution after alpha-beta-depleted transplantation in children. TCRbeta library construction was performed incorporating unique molecular identifiers. From the PCR reads, TCRdb called clonotypes with MiXCR, one entry per CDR3 protein. The data contain 280,000 or so distinct CDR3 sequences, roughly 10% of them singletons. The sample was peripheral blood, taken 180 days after TCRalphabeta/CD19-depleted stem cell transplant. Every receptor here comes from a male patient aged 2 to 10 who had a stem cell transplant for chronic granulomatous disease, so the T cells may come from the graft donor.

This clonotype showed up many times. The genes are TRBV9 and TRBJ2-7, with 8 bases that match TRBD2. Germline CDR1 is SGDLS and CDR2 is YYNGEE. CDR3 size: 14 residues. V was clipped by 0 bases and J by 7 bases; unmatched bases: 6. This CDR3 reads CASSVGGLGREQYF. CDR3 bases: TGTGCCAGCAGCGTAGGGGGACTAGGGCGGGAGCAGTACTTC.

This clonotype was seen repeatedly, ten times or more. The chain carries TRBV12-3 or TRBV12-4 and TRBJ2-7; 9 bases are shared with TRBD1. V trimming: 5 bases; J trimming: 6 bases; junction bases outside the gene matches: 5. CDR3 length: 13 amino acids. The CDR3 loop reads CASSQKTGGEQYF. The CDR3 DNA reads as TGTGCCAGCAGTCAGAAGACAGGGGGCGAGCAGTACTTC.

A word on this clonotype: A much larger clone differs from this one at a single base, so this may be a read error. V is TRBV28 and J is TRBJ2-5; 9 bases are shared with TRBD2. Per germline, CDR1 MDHEN and CDR2 SYDVKM. This CDR3 spans 16 amino acids. The CDR3 sequence: CACSLFGVAGAETQYF. CDR3 in DNA: TGTGCCTGCAGTTTATTTGGGGTAGCGGGAGCCGAGACCCAGTACTTC.

This clonotype was seen many times. This sequence joins TRBV29-1 and TRBJ1-1; a weak D match, TRBD1 (6 bases). Germline CDR1 is SQVTM and CDR2 is ANQGSEA. The CDR3 consists of 13 residues. V lost 7 bases, J lost 0 bases, and 12 bases lay in between. CDR3 sequence: CSGNRALNTEAFF. The CDR3 nucleotides read TGCAGCGGCAACAGGGCGTTGAACACTGAAGCTTTCTTT.

In its sample, this clonotype was seen many times. The gene calls are TRBV11-1 and TRBJ2-7, with TRBD1 matching over 9 bases. CDR1 is SGHAT and CDR2 is FQDESV in the germline V gene (reference sequence). With V trimmed by 4 bases and J by 1 base, 14 bases remained unmatched. The CDR3 sequence is 18 residues long. CDR3 coding DNA: TGTGCCAGCAGCTCATCCTTGGTACCGGGACAGGGATCCTACGAGCAGTACTTC. Its translation is CASSSSLVPGQGSYEQYF.

The table lists this clonotype with many counts. V gene TRBV12-3 or TRBV12-4 combines with J gene TRBJ2-3; no definite D call. Trimming shortened V by 7 bases and J by 0 bases, and 14 bases separated the two germline ends. CDR3 length: 15 amino acids. In nucleotides, the CDR3 is TGTGCCAGCACCATGGGTGGCCCTAGCACAGATACGCAGTATTTT. This encodes CASTMGGPSTDTQYF.